The rows below give T cell receptor beta chains drawn from one sample of a study of PD-L1 blockade in urothelial cancer. Method: immunoSEQ multiplex PCR; TCRdb's copy keeps in-frame clones and lacks some. Altogether about 95,000 clones are present, around 87% being singletons, with the ten largest covering roughly 2%. The source was PBMCs, collected around atezolizumab (anti-PD-L1) treatment. These receptors originate from a man aged 55 to 70 with urothelial cancer. CDR3s include the opening cysteine and the closing phenylalanine or tryptophan. D genes are given only for firm matches. Size is omitted from some rows. Given values are once, few, many or a class for expanded clones.

CDR3nt	CDR3aa	abundance	d_gene	v_gene	j_gene
TGTGCCAGCCCTTCTCGCACAGACTACGAGCAGTACTTC	CASPSRTDYEQYF	few	NA	TRBV28	TRBJ2-7
TGTGCCAGCAGGGAAGGACTAGCGGGCTACGAGCAGTACTTC	CASREGLAGYEQYF	NA	TRBD2	TRBV5-4	TRBJ2-7
TGTGCCAGCGAAGGTACAGCCGGCACCGGGGAGCTGTTTTTT	CASEGTAGTGELFF	NA	NA	TRBV6-1	TRBJ2-2
TGTGCCAGCAGCTTAAGACAGTATAATTCACCCCTCCACTTT	CASSLRQYNSPLHF	NA	NA	TRBV11-3	TRBJ1-6
TGTGCCAGTAGCAGACAGGGGGCAGGCAATCAGCCCCAGCATTTT	CASSRQGAGNQPQHF	NA	TRBD1	TRBV19	TRBJ1-5
TGTGCCAGTAGTATCCCCGCCGGGACAGGGATTCAGCCCCAGCATTTT	CASSIPAGTGIQPQHF	once	TRBD1	TRBV19	TRBJ1-5
TGTGCTTCAACAGGTATTGGAAACACCATATATTTT	CASTGIGNTIYF	NA	NA	TRBV7-9	TRBJ1-3
TGCGCCAGCAGCCCCGGGAGCCATTGGGGACCGACCTACTCTGGGGCCAACGTCCTGACTTTC	CASSPGSHWGPTYSGANVLTF	once	NA	TRBV5-1	TRBJ2-6
TGCGCCAGCAGCCCGGGACAGGGGGCAGATACGCAGTATTTT	CASSPGQGADTQYF	NA	TRBD1	TRBV5-1	TRBJ2-3
TGTGCCAGTATACTAGCGGGCGCGCGAGAGACCCAGTACTTC	CASILAGARETQYF	NA	TRBD2	TRBV6-1	TRBJ2-5
TGTGCCAGCAGAAGGGGACAGGCTAATGAAAAACTGTTTTTT	CASRRGQANEKLFF	NA	TRBD1	TRBV27	TRBJ1-4
TGTGCCAGCTCCCCAATTACTAGCGGGATCTTCTACGAGCAGTACTTC	CASSPITSGIFYEQYF	NA	TRBD2	TRBV18	TRBJ2-7
TGTGCCAGCAGTTACGGAGCCACGCAGTATTTT	CASSYGATQYF	NA	NA	TRBV6-5	TRBJ2-3
TGTGCCAGCAGCCCTTACGCGGGGGGGCCCTACAATGAGCAGTTCTTC	CASSPYAGGPYNEQFF	NA	TRBD2	TRBV9	TRBJ2-1
TGCGCCAGCAGCTTGGTTCCGGGGGGCGCAGGGGATGGTTTCTTT	CASSLVPGGAGDGFF	NA	NA	TRBV5-1	TRBJ1-1
TGTGCCAGCACCCAGACTGATGGCACCGGGGAGCTGTTTTTT	CASTQTDGTGELFF	NA	NA	TRBV6-1	TRBJ2-2
TGTGCCAGCAGCTTCATAGGCGGGAGCACCTACAATGAGCAGTTCTTC	CASSFIGGSTYNEQFF	few	TRBD2	TRBV5-6	TRBJ2-1
TGTGCCTGGAGTGTACACGGAGGGAGAACAGATACGCAGTATTTT	CAWSVHGGRTDTQYF	NA	NA	TRBV30	TRBJ2-3
TGTGCCAGCAGCTTAGCCAGGGACAGCGAGACTAATTCACCCCTCCACTTT	CASSLARDSETNSPLHF	NA	TRBD1	TRBV7-9	TRBJ1-6
TGCGCCAGCAGCCAAGATCCGAGGGGCGGGGGGAATGAGCAGTTCTTC	CASSQDPRGGGNEQFF	once	TRBD2	TRBV4-3	TRBJ2-1
TGTGCCAGCAGTTTATTATCGGGGTCCGGTGAAAAACTGTTTTTT	CASSLLSGSGEKLFF	NA	NA	TRBV27	TRBJ1-4
TGTGCCAGCGGTCTTCAGGGATCGGGCTATGGCTACACCTTC	CASGLQGSGYGYTF	NA	NA	TRBV7-9	TRBJ1-2
TGTGCCAGCAGTGTTCAGCAGGCCTCCCCGGAGCAGTTCTTC	CASSVQQASPEQFF	NA	NA	TRBV2	TRBJ2-1
TGCGCCAGCAGCTTAGACAGGGGGCACTATGGCTACACCTTC	CASSLDRGHYGYTF	NA	TRBD1	TRBV5-1	TRBJ1-2
TGCAGCGTTGAGCAACAGGGGGACTATGGCTACACCTTC	CSVEQQGDYGYTF	once	TRBD1	TRBV29-1	TRBJ1-2
TGTGCCAGCAGCTTACAGGGAAATGAGCAGTTCTTC	CASSLQGNEQFF	NA	NA	TRBV7-2	TRBJ2-1
TGTGCCAGCAGCTTAGTCCCGACAGGGGTAGGATCTAATGAAAAACTGTTTTTT	CASSLVPTGVGSNEKLFF	NA	TRBD1	TRBV7-2	TRBJ1-4
TGTGCCAGCAGCTTTAGAAGGGGGACCTCCTACAATGAGCAGTTCTTC	CASSFRRGTSYNEQFF	NA	NA	TRBV5-6	TRBJ2-1
TGTGCCAGCAGCTTGGAGTGGGCCAGCTCCTACGAGCAGTACTTC	CASSLEWASSYEQYF	NA	NA	TRBV5-5	TRBJ2-7
TGTGCCAGCAGTGCCCTGACTAGCGGGGGGGCCAGTGAGCAGTTCTTC	CASSALTSGGASEQFF	NA	TRBD2	TRBV6-1	TRBJ2-1
TGCGCCAGCACAGCGCTAGCGGGCCTGGTGGATGAGCAGTTCTTC	CASTALAGLVDEQFF	NA	TRBD2	TRBV5-1	TRBJ2-1
TGTGCCACCAGCTCCGACAGTAACAATTACAATGAGCAGTTCTTC	CATSSDSNNYNEQFF	NA	NA	TRBV15	TRBJ2-1
TGTGCCAGCAGCTTGTACGGACTCCACAATGAGCAGTTCTTC	CASSLYGLHNEQFF	NA	NA	TRBV5-8	TRBJ2-1
TGTGCCAGCAGCCCTAGGACAAGCACAGATACGCAGTATTTT	CASSPRTSTDTQYF	NA	NA	TRBV5-5	TRBJ2-3
TGTGCCACCAGCGTCAGGGTGGCAGGCACAGATACGCAGTATTTT	CATSVRVAGTDTQYF	NA	NA	TRBV15	TRBJ2-3
TGTGCCTGGAGGGGGACAGCCTTTGGCTACACCTTC	CAWRGTAFGYTF	NA	TRBD1	TRBV30	TRBJ1-2
TGTGCCAGCAGTCGACAGGGGGGCTATGGCTACACCTTC	CASSRQGGYGYTF	NA	TRBD1	TRBV28	TRBJ1-2
TGTGCCAGCAGCCCCACGGACAGGGCTGATGGCTACACCTTC	CASSPTDRADGYTF	NA	TRBD1	TRBV7-9	TRBJ1-2
TGTGCCAGCCAGGGCCGCTCTAACTATGGCTACACCTTC	CASQGRSNYGYTF	NA	NA	TRBV6-1	TRBJ1-2
TGCGCCAGCAGCTTGGCGCGACAGGGGTACGAGCAGTACTTC	CASSLARQGYEQYF	NA	TRBD1	TRBV5-1	TRBJ2-7
TGCGCCAGCAGCCATCTGCAGGGGAACACTGAAGCTTTCTTT	CASSHLQGNTEAFF	NA	NA	TRBV4-3	TRBJ1-1
TGTGCCAGCAGTTTCGGGAGTAGCGGGAGGGAGGGGTACAATGAGCAGTTCTTC	CASSFGSSGREGYNEQFF	NA	TRBD2	TRBV6-7	TRBJ2-1
TGTGCCAGCAGTCCACCGGGTAGGACAGGGGCCAGGGAGCAGTACTTC	CASSPPGRTGAREQYF	NA	TRBD1	TRBV27	TRBJ2-7
TGTGCCAGCAGCAGTTATAGCGGGAGGTTATACGAGCAGTACTTC	CASSSYSGRLYEQYF	NA	NA	TRBV21-1	TRBJ2-7
TGTGCCAGCAGTTCGGGGGTCTCCTACAATGAGCAGTTCTTC	CASSSGVSYNEQFF	once	NA	TRBV7-3	TRBJ2-1